Sequencing of this T cell receptor (beta chain) was carried out in a study of OX40 agonist ivuxolimab in advanced cancers. Whole-study context: Aged roughly 23 to 79 with a mean of 60 years, they were roughly 83% male.

Data came from immunoSEQ multiplex PCR; TCRdb stores just in-frame clones and leaves some out. The data show tens of thousands of clones, around 84% seen once. V was cut by 5 bases and J by 3 bases, with 17 bases left in between. CDR1 is SGHVS, CDR2 FQNEAQ, per germline. There are 16 residues in the CDR3. General observations from the study: Some patients who did not respond also had low normalized T-cell clonal expansion. It was not determined which antigens were specifically recognized by the peripheral T cells that had undergone clonal expansion. The average count of expanded clones was higher among CD8+ T cells than among CD4+.

With regard to this clone: Its antigen is still unknown.

This specimen was CD4+ or CD8+ T cells sorted from blood, taken in a trial of the OX40 agonist ivuxolimab. This TCR came from an adult with an advanced solid tumor such as melanoma, head and neck, liver or kidney cancer. This rearrangement joins TRBV7-8 to TRBJ1-5, with D perhaps TRBD1 (5 bases). In nucleotides, the CDR3 is TGTGCCAGCAGCCCCGCGGCGGGGGTTTTCAATCAGCCCCAGCATTTT. This gives the protein CASSPAAGVFNQPQHF.